Shown below are 16 T cell receptor beta chains from a single sample sequenced in a study of T cells in Graves' hyperthyroidism and ophthalmopathy (dated by TCRdb to 2018 to 2020). The library was generated by multiplex PCR. Sequencer: Illumina HiSeq 2000. The TCR beta CDR3 regions were amplified from RNA transcripts. The first round of RT-PCR for the TCR CDR3 was performed with the HTBI primer set and the Qiagen OneStep RT-PCR kit. TCRdb reran the public reads through fastp at Q25 and MiXCR, keeping productive beta chains. One record per CDR3 amino acid sequence lists the most common genes and DNA. This sample lists about 680,000 distinct CDR3 sequences; 30% to 40% were detected once. The ten largest make up more than 25% of the sample. Sample: blood. These receptors all come from a woman aged 40 to 50 with Graves' hyperthyroidism.

The rearrangement uses TRBV10-3 and TRBJ2-3; D unclear. CDR3 length: 16 amino acids. The germline V gene encodes CDR1 ENHRY and CDR2 SYGVKD. V was cut by 0 bases and J by 4 bases, with 14 bases left in between. For the CDR3, the DNA is TGTGCCATCAGTGAGTCGATCGAGGAATTCGCAGATACGCAGTATTTT. Amino acids: CAISESIEEFADTQYF.

This clonotype has at least ten counts. The chain employs TRBV6-5 and TRBJ2-5, with 9 positions matching TRBD2. The CDR3 length is 17 residues. Germline loops: CDR1 MNHEY, CDR2 SVGAGI. J lost 5 bases, V lost 2 bases, and 12 bases had no gene match. The CDR3 sequence: CASSYGGGRATWETQYF. The CDR3 nucleotides are TGTGCCAGCAGTTACGGCGGCGGGAGGGCCACATGGGAGACCCAGTACTTC.

About this clonotype itself: This may come from a read error, since a much larger clone is one base off. V usage is TRBV19 and J usage is TRBJ1-1; possible D gene TRBD1, 6 bases. The CDR3 sequence is 15 residues long. Germline V CDR1 and CDR2: LNHDA, SQIVND (reference sequence). V was cut by 7 bases and J by 10 bases, with 25 bases left in between. CDR3 in DNA: TGTGCCAGTAAGTCGGTTGAGGGGGTAGTGGCTGCAGCTTTCTTT. Translation: CASKSVEGVVAAAFF.

There are many counts of this clonotype. This sequence joins TRBV5-6 and TRBJ1-6; no reliable D call. Germline V lookup: CDR1 SGHDT, CDR2 YYEEEE. The CDR3 contains 14 residues. V was clipped by 0 bases and J by 7 bases, with 8 bases between them. The CDR3 region is CASSLATVNSPLHF. The DNA for the CDR3 is TGTGCCAGCAGCTTGGCCACAGTAAATTCACCCCTCCACTTT.

This chain joins TRBV7-9 and TRBJ1-4; no definite D call. Trimming shortened V by 5 bases and J by 5 bases, and 15 bases separated the two germline ends. Germline V CDR1 and CDR2: SEHNR, FQNEAQ (reference sequence). This CDR3 contains 15 residues. CDR3 nucleotide sequence: TGTGCCAGCAGCCCCCCCGAGAAAGAAAATGAAAAACTGTTTTTT. The encoded protein is CASSPPEKENEKLFF.

This clonotype was counted only a few times. V gene TRBV24-1 combines with J gene TRBJ2-5; D gene unclear. V dropped 11 bases and J dropped 1 base, with 16 bases sitting between them. This CDR3 is built from 14 residues. Germline loops: CDR1 KGHDR, CDR2 SFDVKD. The CDR3 is CASKRSTVQETQYF. In DNA, the CDR3 is TGTGCCAGCAAACGATCGACGGTCCAAGAGACCCAGTACTTC.

The CDR3, as DNA: TGTGCCACCAGCCCTAGGGGAGCTAACTATGGCTACACCTTC. Translated: CATSPRGANYGYTF. The chain is built from TRBV15 and TRBJ1-2; a possible D gene is TRBD1 (5 bases). Deletions cut 5 bases from V and 0 bases from J, with 10 bases between. The CDR3 consists of 14 residues. CDR1 and CDR2 from the germline V gene are LNHNV and YYDKDF (reference sequence). Combining the CDR3 with reference TRBV15 and TRBJ1-2 gives the whole variable domain DAMVIQNPRYQVTQFGKPVTLSCSQTLNHNVMYWYQQKSSQAPKLLFHYYDKDFNNEADTPDNFQSRRPNTSFCFLDIRSPGLGDTAMYLCATSPRGANYGYTFGSGTRLTVV.

This clonotype occurred many times. The genes are TRBV29-1 and TRBJ1-2; D gene uncertain. The V gene's germline CDR1 is SQVTM and CDR2 ANQGSEA. V was cut by 7 bases and J by 6 bases, with 18 bases left in between. There are 13 residues in the CDR3. The CDR3 here is CSELRTGYDGYTF. The CDR3 DNA is TGCAGCGAGCTAAGGACCGGGTACGATGGCTACACCTTC.

This clonotype has only a few counts. The chain is built from TRBV6-5 and TRBJ2-7; tentative D call: TRBD1 (6 bases). The CDR3 is 16 residues long. The germline V and J ends were trimmed by 6 bases and 1 base, with 19 bases remaining between them. CDR1 MNHEY and CDR2 SVGAGI come from the germline V gene. Here the CDR3 reads CASSPDRQVDSYEQYF. The CDR3 DNA reads TGTGCCAGCAGCCCCGATCGACAGGTCGATTCCTACGAGCAGTACTTC.

This clonotype was observed at least ten times. The chain couples TRBV29-1 to TRBJ2-5; tentative D call: TRBD2 (5 bases). Trimming took off 6 bases at V and 5 bases at J, with 16 bases between the two ends. The length of the CDR3 is 13 residues. Germline V lookup: CDR1 SQVTM, CDR2 ANQGSEA. The DNA of the CDR3 is TGCAGCGTGGAGGAGTCAGTTACGGAGACCCAGTACTTC. Translation gives CSVEESVTETQYF.

This clonotype has only a few counts. The chain is built from TRBV7-2 and TRBJ2-5, with 7 bases that match TRBD2. J gave up 4 bases and V 5 bases, and 16 bases lay outside the gene matches. The germline CDR1 and CDR2 sequences are SGHTA and FQGNSA. The CDR3 is 17 residues long. The CDR3 region is CASSQDLASGFGETQYF. The CDR3 DNA sequence: TGTGCCAGCAGCCAAGATCTGGCTAGCGGCTTTGGAGAGACCCAGTACTTC.

This clonotype was seen repeatedly, ten times or more. V and J are TRBV7-2 and TRBJ1-6, with a tentative D call TRBD1 (6 bases). Trimming shortened V by 1 base and J by 14 bases, and 12 bases separated the two germline ends. Germline V gene data show CDR1 as SGHTA and CDR2 as FQGNSA. The CDR3 runs 13 residues. CDR3: CASSLGQQGTLHF. Written as DNA, the CDR3 is TGTGCCAGCAGCTTAGGGCAACAGGGCACCCTCCACTTT.

CDR3 loop: CASSGQAHSYEQYF. The CDR3 coding sequence is TGTGCCAGCAGTGGACAGGCCCACTCCTACGAGCAGTACTTC. The J gene is TRBJ2-7, the V gene TRBV25-1; tentatively, D is TRBD1 (6 bases). Trimming removed 4 bases from V and 0 bases from J, with 10 bases in between. The CDR3 length is 14 residues. Germline V gene lookup returns CDR1 MGHDK and CDR2 SYGVNS.

The chain combines TRBV6-6 with TRBJ2-7, with D unresolved. This CDR3 has 14 amino acids. Deletions cut 9 bases from V and 0 bases from J, with 15 bases between. Germline-derived CDR1 and CDR2 are MNHNY and SVGAGI (reference sequence). CDR3 nucleotides: TGTGCCAGTAGGGTTCGGACGGTCTCCTACGAGCAGTACTTC. This translates into CASRVRTVSYEQYF.

The chain joins TRBV6-4 to TRBJ1-1, with D possibly matching TRBD1 (5 bases). The CDR3 is made up of 15 amino acids. The germline V gene encodes CDR1 MRHNA and CDR2 SNTAGT. The V and J ends lost 3 bases and 1 base respectively, with 12 bases between them. The CDR3 loop reads CASSEAGGTNTEAFF. The CDR3 DNA reads as TGTGCCAGCAGTGAGGCGGGGGGGACGAACACTGAAGCTTTCTTT.

This clonotype has at least ten counts. The rearrangement joins TRBV12-3 or TRBV12-4 to TRBJ1-1; possible D gene TRBD1, 5 bases. The CDR3 extends over 13 amino acids. V lost 6 bases to trimming and J lost 10 bases, with 18 bases between them. The CDR3 region is CASSFQGRGVAFF. The CDR3 nucleotides are TGTGCCAGCAGCTTTCAGGGACGTGGTGTAGCTTTCTTT.